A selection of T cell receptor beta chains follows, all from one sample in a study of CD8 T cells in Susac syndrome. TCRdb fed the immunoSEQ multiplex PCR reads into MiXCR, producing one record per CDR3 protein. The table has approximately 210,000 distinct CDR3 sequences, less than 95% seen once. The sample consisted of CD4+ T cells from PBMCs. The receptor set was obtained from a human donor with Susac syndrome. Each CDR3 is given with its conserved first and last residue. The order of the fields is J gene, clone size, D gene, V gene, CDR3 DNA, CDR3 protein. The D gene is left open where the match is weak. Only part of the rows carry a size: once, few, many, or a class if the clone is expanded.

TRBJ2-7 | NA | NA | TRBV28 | TGTGCCAGCAGTAGAACAGCTCTCCTCGAGCAGTACTTC | CASSRTALLEQYF
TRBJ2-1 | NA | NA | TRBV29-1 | TGCAGCGTTGTAGGGGGGGGCTCCTACAATGAGCAGTTCTTC | CSVVGGGSYNEQFF
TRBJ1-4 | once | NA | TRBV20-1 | TGCAGTGCTACAGGGAACTTTGCAACTAATGAAAAACTGTTTTTT | CSATGNFATNEKLFF
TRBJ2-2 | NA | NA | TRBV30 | TGTGCCTGGAGTGCGAGGAGCGGGGAGCTGTTTTTT | CAWSARSGELFF
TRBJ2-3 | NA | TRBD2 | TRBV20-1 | TGCAGTGCTAGAGATATGGGGATTGGGGAGGGTACGCAGTATTTT | CSARDMGIGEGTQYF
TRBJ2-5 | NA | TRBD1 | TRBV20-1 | TGCAGTGCTAGGGTAACAGGGGCAGAGACCCAGTACTTC | CSARVTGAETQYF
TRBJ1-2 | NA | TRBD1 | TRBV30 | TGTGCAAGGAAGGTCCGGGACAGGGTCGGCTATGGCTACACCTTC | CARKVRDRVGYGYTF
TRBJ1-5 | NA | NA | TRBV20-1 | TGCAGTGCCCCCCCGGCAGGGCGAGAGGATCAGCCCCAGCATTTT | CSAPPAGREDQPQHF
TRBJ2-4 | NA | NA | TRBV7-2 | TGTGCCAGCAGCTTAGGCCGGTCGGGAGCCAAAAACATTCAGTACTTC | CASSLGRSGAKNIQYF
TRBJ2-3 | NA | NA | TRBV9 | TGTGCCAGCAGCCCCGAGGGAACGGATACGCAGTATTTT | CASSPEGTDTQYF
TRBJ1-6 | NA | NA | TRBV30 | TGTGCCTGGAAAGGCTCCTATAATTCACCCCTCCACTTT | CAWKGSYNSPLHF
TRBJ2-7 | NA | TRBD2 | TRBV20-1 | TGCAGTGCCATGGTGGAGTGGGGCCGGGGGGACGAGCAGTACTTC | CSAMVEWGRGDEQYF
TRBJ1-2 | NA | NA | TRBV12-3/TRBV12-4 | TGTGCCAGCAGTCCTCCTGGACAGACCTCTAACTATGGCTACACCTTC | CASSPPGQTSNYGYTF
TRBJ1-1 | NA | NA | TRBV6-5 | TGTGCCAGCACCAACGGGGCTGAAGCTTTCTTT | CASTNGAEAFF